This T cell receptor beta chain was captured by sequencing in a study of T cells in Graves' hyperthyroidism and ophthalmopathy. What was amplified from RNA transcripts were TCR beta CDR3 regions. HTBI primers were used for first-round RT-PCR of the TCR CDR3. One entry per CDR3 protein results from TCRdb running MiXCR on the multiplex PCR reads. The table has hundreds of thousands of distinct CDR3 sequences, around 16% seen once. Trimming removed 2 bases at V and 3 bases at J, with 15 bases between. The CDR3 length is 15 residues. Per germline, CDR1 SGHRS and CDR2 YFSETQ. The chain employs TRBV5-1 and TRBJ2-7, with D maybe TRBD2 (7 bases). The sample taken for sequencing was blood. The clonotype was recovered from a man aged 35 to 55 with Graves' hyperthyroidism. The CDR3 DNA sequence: TGCGCCAGCAGCTTTGGGGGGGCTTTAGACTACGAGCAGTACTTC. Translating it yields CASSFGGALDYEQYF.